A single sample gave rise to the 4 T cell receptor beta chains below, sequenced in a study of blood T cell repertoires in COVID-19 (TCRdb year 2020). The protocol used for the library was the immunoSEQ multiplex PCR assay. TCRdb provides this immuneACCESS table in a form limited to in-frame rearrangements. Some clones are lacking; in checked studies, under half of them reflect an unresolved V gene, and why the rest are absent is not known. The sample table records around 150,000 clones; approximately 87% of these occur just once. 10% of the sample is taken by the ten largest. The specimen sequenced was peripheral blood. These receptors were obtained from a woman aged 70-85 years with COVID-19, enrolled during active disease.

This chain's CDR3 is CASSPRDRATEAFF. In DNA, the CDR3 is TGCGCCAGCAGTCCACGGGACAGGGCCACTGAAGCTTTCTTT. This sequence joins TRBV10-1 and TRBJ1-1; 9 positions agree with TRBD1. CDR1 is WNHNN and CDR2 is SYGVQD in the germline V gene (reference sequence). Trimming cost V 5 bases and J 4 bases; bases outside gene matches: 5. The CDR3 contains 14 residues.

The J gene is TRBJ2-7, the V gene TRBV5-5, with 9 nucleotides matching TRBD1. CDR1 SGHKS and CDR2 YYEKEE come from the germline V gene (reference sequence). V lost 4 bases to trimming and J lost 5 bases; unmatched junction nucleotides: 13. The CDR3 is 16 amino acids. CDR3 protein: CASSGTGTGKNDEQYF. The DNA for the CDR3 is TGTGCCAGCAGCGGTACCGGGACAGGGAAGAACGACGAGCAGTACTTC.

The DNA for the CDR3 is TGTGCCTGGAGTGCTAACCTAGCGGGGCTCACAGATACGCAGTATTTT. Translation gives CAWSANLAGLTDTQYF. The rearrangement joins TRBV30 to TRBJ2-3, with 9 bases identical to TRBD2. This CDR3 contains 16 residues. The V segment lost 1 base and the J segment 2 bases; nucleotides outside the gene matches: 7. Germline V gene sequence: CDR1 GTSNPN, CDR2 SVGIG (reference sequence).

The CDR3 DNA sequence: TGTGCCAGCAGCCGTCCCGGGACAGGGCCTGAAAAACTGTTTTTT. Translated, it gives CASSRPGTGPEKLFF. The rearrangement joins TRBV28 to TRBJ1-4; 9 bases line up with TRBD1. V was pared by 6 bases and J by 7 bases, with 9 bases of the junction left unmatched. Germline lookup yields CDR1 MDHEN and CDR2 SYDVKM. This CDR3 has 15 residues.